This TCR beta chain appears in the sequencing data of a study of CD8 T cells in ankylosing spondylitis. Study observations and caveats: Characteristic of ankylosing spondylitis blood, it appeared, was a TCR beta motif comprising about 8 highly homologous variants. Clones linked to disease were reported to show significant enrichment in matched ankylosing spondylitis synovial fluid.

Libraries for TCR beta were made by quantitative 5'-RACE with molecular barcodes. TCRdb processed the 5' RACE reads anew with MiXCR; each CDR3 protein has one entry. The top ten hold 3.5% to 5% of the sample, which has 200,000 or so distinct CDR3 sequences, roughly 18% seen once. This clonotype was seen only once. What it binds is not known. The CDR3 runs to 17 residues. V trimming: 2 bases; J trimming: 5 bases; junction bases outside the gene matches: 10. Germline V gene sequence: CDR1 SGDLS, CDR2 YYNGEE. This TCR derives from a male donor aged 10 to 30 with ankylosing spondylitis or in good health (not recorded which). The specimen sequenced was blood, either unsorted or a sorted T cell fraction (not recorded which). The chain carries TRBV9 and TRBJ2-2; 9 positions match TRBD2. As DNA, the CDR3 is TGTGCCAGCAGCGTGAAACCGCGGGAGGGCCTAACCGGGGAGCTGTTTTTT. The encoded protein is CASSVKPREGLTGELFF.